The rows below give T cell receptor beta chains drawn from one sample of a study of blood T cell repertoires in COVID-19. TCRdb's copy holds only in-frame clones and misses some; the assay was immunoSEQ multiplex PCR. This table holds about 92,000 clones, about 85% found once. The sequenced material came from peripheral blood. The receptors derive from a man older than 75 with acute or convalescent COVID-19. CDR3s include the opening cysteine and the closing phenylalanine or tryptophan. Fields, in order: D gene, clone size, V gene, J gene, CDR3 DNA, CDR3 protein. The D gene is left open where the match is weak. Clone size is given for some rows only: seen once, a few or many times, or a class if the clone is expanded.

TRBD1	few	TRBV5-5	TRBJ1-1	TGTGCCAGCAGCCAGACAGGGACCACTGAAGCTTTCTTT	CASSQTGTTEAFF
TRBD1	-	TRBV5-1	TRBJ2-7	TGCGCCAGCAGCTTGGGACAGGGGATCGGTGAGCAGTACTTC	CASSLGQGIGEQYF
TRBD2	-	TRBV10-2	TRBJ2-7	TGCGCCAGCAGCAAGGGACTAGCGGATATCTACGAGCAGTACTTC	CASSKGLADIYEQYF
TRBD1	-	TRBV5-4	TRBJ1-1	TGTGCCAGCAGCTTGGAGCCAGGGACAGGCACTGAAGCTTTCTTT	CASSLEPGTGTEAFF
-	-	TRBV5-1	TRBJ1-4	TGCGCCAGCAGGGCATTTGAAACGACTAATGAAAAACTGTTTTTT	CASRAFETTNEKLFF
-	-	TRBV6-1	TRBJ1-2	TGTGCCAGCAGTGAAGGGGGGCGGAAAAACTATGGCTACACCTTC	CASSEGGRKNYGYTF
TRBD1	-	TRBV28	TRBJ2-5	TGTGCCAGCAGCACAAGACAGGGGGGCGGGGAGACCCAGTACTTC	CASSTRQGGGETQYF
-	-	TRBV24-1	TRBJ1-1	TGTGCCACCAGGGCCCGCCAGAACACTGAAGCTTTCTTT	CATRARQNTEAFF
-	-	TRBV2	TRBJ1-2	TGTGCCAGCAGTGCCCGCCGGGTCTCCTATGGCTACACCTTC	CASSARRVSYGYTF
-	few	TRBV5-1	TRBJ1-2	TGCGCCAGCAGCTTGCCCAGCTATGGCTACACCTTC	CASSLPSYGYTF
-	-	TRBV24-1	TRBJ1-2	TGTGCCACCAGTCCCGGGGCGGGAGGCTACACCTTC	CATSPGAGGYTF
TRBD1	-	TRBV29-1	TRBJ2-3	TGCAGCGTTGCCGGGGACAGGGGAGGGCAGTATTTT	CSVAGDRGGQYF
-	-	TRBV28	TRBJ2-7	TGTGCCAGCAGTTTACACTCATCCTACGAGCAGTACTTC	CASSLHSSYEQYF
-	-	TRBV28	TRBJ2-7	TGTGCCAGCAGTCTTACTACCTACGAGCAGTACTTC	CASSLTTYEQYF
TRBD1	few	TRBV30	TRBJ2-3	TGTGCCTGGAGTGACAGGGGAGATACGCAGTATTTT	CAWSDRGDTQYF
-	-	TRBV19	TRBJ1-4	TGTGCCAGTAGTAATACAGTAGCTAATGAAAAACTGTTTTTT	CASSNTVANEKLFF
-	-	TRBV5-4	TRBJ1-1	TGTGCCAGCAGCTCCAACCATAACAGGGACACTGAAGCTTTCTTT	CASSSNHNRDTEAFF
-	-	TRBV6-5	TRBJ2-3	TGTGCCAGCAGTCAGGGAGGACCCACAGATACGCAGTATTTT	CASSQGGPTDTQYF
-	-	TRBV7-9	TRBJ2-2	TGTGCCAGCAGCCCAGGGTTCGCCGGGGAGCTGTTTTTT	CASSPGFAGELFF
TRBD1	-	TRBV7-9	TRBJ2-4	TGTGCCAGCCAAGACGTGGACAGGGCTGGCAAAAACATTCAGTACTTC	CASQDVDRAGKNIQYF
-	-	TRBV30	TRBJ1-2	TGTGCCTGGAGTCGTCGGGAGTATGGCTACACCTTC	CAWSRREYGYTF
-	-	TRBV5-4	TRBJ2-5	TGTGCCAGCAGCGTCGGGACAAAACAAGAGACCCAGTACTTC	CASSVGTKQETQYF
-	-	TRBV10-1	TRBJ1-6	TGCGCCAGCAGTCCCCTGGGACTGGTTAAGTACGGAATTTGTTCACCCCTCCACTTT	CASSPLGLVKYGICSPLHF
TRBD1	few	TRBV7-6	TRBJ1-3	TGTGCCAGCAGCTTAGCCTTCAAGGACAGGCTTAGCTCTGGAAACACCATATATTTT	CASSLAFKDRLSSGNTIYF
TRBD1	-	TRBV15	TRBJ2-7	TGTGCCACCAGCATTAGGACAGGAGACTACGAGCAGTACTTC	CATSIRTGDYEQYF
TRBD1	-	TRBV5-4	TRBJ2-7	TGTGCCTATAGTGAGGGATTTGACAGGGTCGCCTACGAGCAGTACTTC	CAYSEGFDRVAYEQYF
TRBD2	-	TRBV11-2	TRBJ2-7	TGTGCCAGCAGCCAAAGGACGGGAGGGGTCGAGCAGTACTTC	CASSQRTGGVEQYF
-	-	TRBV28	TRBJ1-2	TGTGCCAACCATGACGGAGTCTATGGCTACACCTTC	CANHDGVYGYTF
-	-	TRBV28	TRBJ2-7	TGTGCCAGCAGTTTCGGTCTGGGGGGCGAGCAGTACTTC	CASSFGLGGEQYF
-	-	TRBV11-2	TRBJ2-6	TGTGCCAGCAGCTCGACGGCCCAGGTACTGGGGGCCAACGTCCTGACTTTC	CASSSTAQVLGANVLTF
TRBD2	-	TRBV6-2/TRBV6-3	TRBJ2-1	TGTGCCAGCAGTCGAGTCCGGACTAGGAATGAGCAGTTCTTC	CASSRVRTRNEQFF
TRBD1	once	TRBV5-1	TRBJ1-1	TGCGCCAGCACTAATACGGGACAGCAAGAAGCTTTCTTT	CASTNTGQQEAFF
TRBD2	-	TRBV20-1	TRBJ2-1	TGCAGTGCTAGTGTTAGCGGGAGTTTATCGGTGAAGTTCTTC	CSASVSGSLSVKFF
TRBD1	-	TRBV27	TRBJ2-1	TGTGCCAGCAGTCCGGACAGGGCCCCCTACAATGAGCAGTTCTTC	CASSPDRAPYNEQFF
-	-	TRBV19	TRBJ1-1	TGTGCCAGTAAAGCGGAGATGACTGAAGCTTTCTTT	CASKAEMTEAFF
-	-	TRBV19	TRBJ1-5	TGTGCCAGTACCTTAGACGGGAATCAGCCCCAGCATTTT	CASTLDGNQPQHF
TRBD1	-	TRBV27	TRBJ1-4	TGTGCCAGCAGTTTAAGGGGCCAGGGGGTAGGAGGTGAAAAACTGTTTTTT	CASSLRGQGVGGEKLFF
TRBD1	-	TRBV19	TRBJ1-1	TGTGCCAGTAGAACGGGACAGCTGAACACTGAAGCTTTCTTT	CASRTGQLNTEAFF
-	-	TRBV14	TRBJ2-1	TGTGCCAGCAGCCAATTGTCAACCTACAATGAGCAGTTCTTC	CASSQLSTYNEQFF
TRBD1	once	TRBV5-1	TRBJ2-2	TGCGCCAGCACTGTCGGACAGGGGTACACCGGGGAGCTGTTTTTT	CASTVGQGYTGELFF
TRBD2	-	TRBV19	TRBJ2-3	TGTGCCAGTACCCCTGCGGGAGGAGATACGCAGTATTTT	CASTPAGGDTQYF
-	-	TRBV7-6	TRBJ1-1	TGTGCCAGCAGCCGTAACAGGAAAGCTTTCTTT	CASSRNRKAFF
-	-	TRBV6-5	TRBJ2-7	TGTGCCAGCAGTATGGGCGGAGGGGGCGGCTACGAGCAGTACTTC	CASSMGGGGGYEQYF
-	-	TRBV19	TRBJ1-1	TGTGCCAGTAGTATGGACATAGGGATGAACACTGAAGCTTTCTTT	CASSMDIGMNTEAFF
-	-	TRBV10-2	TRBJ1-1	TGCGCCAGCAGTGAGAATCTAGGAGCTTTCTTT	CASSENLGAFF
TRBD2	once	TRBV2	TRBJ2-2	TGTGCCAGCAGTGACGGCCTAGCGGCGGGGGAGCTGTTTTTT	CASSDGLAAGELFF
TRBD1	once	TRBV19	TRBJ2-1	TGTGCCAGTAGTATTGAAAGGACAGGGGGCTCGAGTGTCGGGAGTTGGGACAATGAGCAGTTCTTC	CASSIERTGGSSVGSWDNEQFF
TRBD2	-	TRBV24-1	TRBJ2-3	TGTGCCACCAGTGATCGAGGACTAGCGGGAGCCGGAGATACGCAGTATTTT	CATSDRGLAGAGDTQYF
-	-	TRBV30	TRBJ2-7	TGTGCCTGGAGTGTAACAGGGTCCTACGAGCAGTACTTC	CAWSVTGSYEQYF
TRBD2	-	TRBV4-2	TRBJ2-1	TGTGCCAGCAGCCAAGAATCCAGCGGGAGTGTTTATGAGCAGTTCTTC	CASSQESSGSVYEQFF
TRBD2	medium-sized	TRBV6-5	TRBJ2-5	TGTGCCAGCAGCATAGCGGGAGCGAAAGAGACCCAGTACTTC	CASSIAGAKETQYF
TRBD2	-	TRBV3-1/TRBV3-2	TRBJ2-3	TGTGCCAGCAGCCACTTCGGGACTAGCATAGCTAGCACAGATACGCAGTATTTT	CASSHFGTSIASTDTQYF
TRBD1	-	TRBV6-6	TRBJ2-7	TGTGCCAGCAGTCTGGACAGGGTCCACGAGCAGTACTTC	CASSLDRVHEQYF
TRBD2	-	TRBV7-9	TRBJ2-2	TGTGCCAGCAGCCTGGGACTAGCGGGATTCGGGGAGCTGTTTTTT	CASSLGLAGFGELFF
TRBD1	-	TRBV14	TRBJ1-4	TGTGCCAGCAGCCAGACAATTTCCCGACAGGGGAAGAATGAAAAACTGTTTTTT	CASSQTISRQGKNEKLFF
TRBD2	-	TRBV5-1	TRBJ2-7	TGCGCCAGCAGCTTCACTAGCGGTGGGGTTGACGAGCAGTACTTC	CASSFTSGGVDEQYF
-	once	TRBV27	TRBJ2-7	TGTGCCAGCATCCCCCAACCGGGGTCCACCTACGAGCAGTACTTC	CASIPQPGSTYEQYF
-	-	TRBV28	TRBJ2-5	TGTGCCAGCAAACGACGCAGGGATCGAGAGACCCAGTACTTC	CASKRRRDRETQYF
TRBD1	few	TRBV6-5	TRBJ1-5	TGTGCCACGTCTCCGGGACAGGGATATCAGCCCCAGCATTTT	CATSPGQGYQPQHF
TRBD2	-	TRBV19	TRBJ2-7	TGTGCCAGTAGTATTAACGGCGGGAGGCCGCCGGTCGAGCAGTACTTC	CASSINGGRPPVEQYF